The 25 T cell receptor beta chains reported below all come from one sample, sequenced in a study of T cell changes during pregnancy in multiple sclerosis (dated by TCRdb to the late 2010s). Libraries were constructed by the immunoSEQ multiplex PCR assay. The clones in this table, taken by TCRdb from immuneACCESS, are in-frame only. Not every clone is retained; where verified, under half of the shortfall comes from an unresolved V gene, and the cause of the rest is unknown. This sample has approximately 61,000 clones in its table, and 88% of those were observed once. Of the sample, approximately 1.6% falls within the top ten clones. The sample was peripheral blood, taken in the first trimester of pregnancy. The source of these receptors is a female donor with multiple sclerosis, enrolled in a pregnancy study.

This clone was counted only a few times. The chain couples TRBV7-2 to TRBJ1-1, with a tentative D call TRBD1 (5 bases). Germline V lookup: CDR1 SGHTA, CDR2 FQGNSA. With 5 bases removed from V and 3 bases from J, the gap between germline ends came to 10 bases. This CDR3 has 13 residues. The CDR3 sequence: CASSPRVDTEAFF. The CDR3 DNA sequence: TGTGCCAGCAGCCCCAGGGTTGACACTGAAGCTTTCTTT.

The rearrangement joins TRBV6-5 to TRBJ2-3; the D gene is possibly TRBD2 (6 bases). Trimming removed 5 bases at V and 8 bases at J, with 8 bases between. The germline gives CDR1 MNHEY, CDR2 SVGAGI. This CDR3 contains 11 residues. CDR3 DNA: TGTGCCAGCAGTATGGGGGGTACGCAGTATTTT. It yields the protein CASSMGGTQYF.

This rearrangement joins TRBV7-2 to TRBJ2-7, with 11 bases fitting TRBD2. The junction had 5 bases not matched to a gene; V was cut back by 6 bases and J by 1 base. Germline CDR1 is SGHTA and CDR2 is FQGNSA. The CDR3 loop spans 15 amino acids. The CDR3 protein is CASRVTSGISYEQYF. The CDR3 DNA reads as TGTGCCAGCAGAGTGACTAGCGGGATTTCCTACGAGCAGTACTTC. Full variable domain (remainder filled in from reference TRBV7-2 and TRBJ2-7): GAGVSQSPSNKVTEKGKDVELRCDPISGHTALYWYRQSLGQGLEFLIYFQGNSAPDKSGLPSDRFSAERTGGSVSTLTIQRTQQEDSAVYLCASRVTSGISYEQYFGPGTRLTVT.

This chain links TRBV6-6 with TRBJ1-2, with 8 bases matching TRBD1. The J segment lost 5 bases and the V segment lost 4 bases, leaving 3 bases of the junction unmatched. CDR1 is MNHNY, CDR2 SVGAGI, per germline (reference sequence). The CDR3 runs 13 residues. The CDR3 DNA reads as TGTGCCAGCAGTTCGTACAGGGGGTATGGCTACACCTTC. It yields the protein CASSSYRGYGYTF.

For the CDR3, the DNA is TGTGCCAGCAGCCCCCTCGCCCGGGACCAAGAGACCCAGTACTTC. Its translation is CASSPLARDQETQYF. The chain links TRBV5-6 to TRBJ2-5; D call uncertain. Germline V gene sequence: CDR1 SGHDT, CDR2 YYEEEE. This CDR3 is 15 amino acids long. V was pared by 4 bases and J by 0 bases, with 13 bases between.

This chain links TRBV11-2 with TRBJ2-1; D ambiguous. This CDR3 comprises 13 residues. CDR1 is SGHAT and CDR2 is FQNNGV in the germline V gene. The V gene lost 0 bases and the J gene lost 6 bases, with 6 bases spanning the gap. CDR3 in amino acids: CASSLDPSNEQFF. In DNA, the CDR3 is TGTGCCAGCAGCTTAGATCCGTCCAATGAGCAGTTCTTC.

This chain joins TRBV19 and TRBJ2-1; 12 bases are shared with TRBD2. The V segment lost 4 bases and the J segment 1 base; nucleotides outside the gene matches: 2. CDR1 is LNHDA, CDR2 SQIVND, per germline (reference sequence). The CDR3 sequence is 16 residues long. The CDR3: CASSTLAGGSYNEQFF. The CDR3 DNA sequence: TGTGCCAGTAGTACCCTAGCGGGAGGGTCCTACAATGAGCAGTTCTTC.

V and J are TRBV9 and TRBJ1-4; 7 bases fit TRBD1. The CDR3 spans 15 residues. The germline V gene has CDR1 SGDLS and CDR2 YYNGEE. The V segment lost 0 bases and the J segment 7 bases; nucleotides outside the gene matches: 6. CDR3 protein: CASSVAGGVREKLFF. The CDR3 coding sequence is TGTGCCAGCAGCGTAGCAGGGGGTGTTCGTGAAAAACTGTTTTTT.

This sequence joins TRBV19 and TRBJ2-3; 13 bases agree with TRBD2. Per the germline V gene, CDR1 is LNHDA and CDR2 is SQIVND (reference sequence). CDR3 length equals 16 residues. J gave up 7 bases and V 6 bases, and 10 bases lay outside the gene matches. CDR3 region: CASRSGTSGTVYTQYF. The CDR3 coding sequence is TGTGCCAGTAGATCGGGGACTAGCGGGACGGTATATACGCAGTATTTT.

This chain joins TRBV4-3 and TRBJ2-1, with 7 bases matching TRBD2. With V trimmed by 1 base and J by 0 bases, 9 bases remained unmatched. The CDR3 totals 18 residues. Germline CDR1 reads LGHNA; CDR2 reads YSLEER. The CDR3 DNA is TGCGCCAGCAGCCAAGTGGCGGGTCTAGCGGTCTCCTACAATGAGCAGTTCTTC. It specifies CASSQVAGLAVSYNEQFF.

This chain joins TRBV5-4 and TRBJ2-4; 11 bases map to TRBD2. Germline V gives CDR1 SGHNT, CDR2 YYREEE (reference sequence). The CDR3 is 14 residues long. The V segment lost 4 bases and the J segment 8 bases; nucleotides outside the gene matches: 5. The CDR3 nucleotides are TGTGCCAGCAGCGTGACTAGCGGGATTGACATTCAGTACTTC. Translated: CASSVTSGIDIQYF.

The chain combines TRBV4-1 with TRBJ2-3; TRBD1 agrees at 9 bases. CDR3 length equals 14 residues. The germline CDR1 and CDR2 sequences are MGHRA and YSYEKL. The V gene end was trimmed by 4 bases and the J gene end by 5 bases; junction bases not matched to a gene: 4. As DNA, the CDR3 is TGCGCCAGCAGCCCGGACAGGGGACGAGATACGCAGTATTTT. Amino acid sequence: CASSPDRGRDTQYF.

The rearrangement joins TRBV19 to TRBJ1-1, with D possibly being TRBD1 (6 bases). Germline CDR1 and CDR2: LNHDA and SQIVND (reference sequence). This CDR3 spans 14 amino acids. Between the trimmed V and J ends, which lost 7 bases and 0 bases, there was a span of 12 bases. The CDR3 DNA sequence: TGTGCCAGTACCTTAGAGGGGGTGAACACTGAAGCTTTCTTT. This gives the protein CASTLEGVNTEAFF.

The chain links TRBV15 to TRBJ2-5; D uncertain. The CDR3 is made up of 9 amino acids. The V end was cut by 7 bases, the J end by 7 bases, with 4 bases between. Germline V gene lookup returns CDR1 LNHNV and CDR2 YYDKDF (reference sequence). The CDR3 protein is CATKATQYF. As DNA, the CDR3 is TGTGCCACCAAAGCGACCCAGTACTTC.

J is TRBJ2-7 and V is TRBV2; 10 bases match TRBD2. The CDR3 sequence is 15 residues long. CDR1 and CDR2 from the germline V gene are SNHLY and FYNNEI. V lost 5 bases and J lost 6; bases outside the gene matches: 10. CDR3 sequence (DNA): TGTGCCAGCAGTTCCCTAGCGGGAGCGCCCGGCGAGCAGTACTTC. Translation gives CASSSLAGAPGEQYF.

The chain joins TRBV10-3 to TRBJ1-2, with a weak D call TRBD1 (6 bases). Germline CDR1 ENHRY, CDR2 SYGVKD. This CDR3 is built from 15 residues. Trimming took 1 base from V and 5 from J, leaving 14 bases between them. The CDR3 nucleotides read TGTGCCATCAGTGAGTTTGGGGGCGCATGGTATGGCTACACCTTC. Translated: CAISEFGGAWYGYTF.

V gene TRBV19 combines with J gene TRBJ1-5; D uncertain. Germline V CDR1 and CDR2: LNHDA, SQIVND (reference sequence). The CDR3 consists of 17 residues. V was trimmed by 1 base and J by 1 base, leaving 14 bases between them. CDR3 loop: CASSIVSIQISNQPQHF. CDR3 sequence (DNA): TGTGCCAGTAGTATAGTATCCATACAGATCAGCAATCAGCCCCAGCATTTT.

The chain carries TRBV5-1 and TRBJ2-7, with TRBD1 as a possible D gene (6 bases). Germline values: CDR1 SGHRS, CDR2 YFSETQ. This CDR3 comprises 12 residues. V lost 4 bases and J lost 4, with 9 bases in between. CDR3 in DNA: TGCGCCAGCAGCACGGACAGATACGAGCAGTACTTC. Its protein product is CASSTDRYEQYF.

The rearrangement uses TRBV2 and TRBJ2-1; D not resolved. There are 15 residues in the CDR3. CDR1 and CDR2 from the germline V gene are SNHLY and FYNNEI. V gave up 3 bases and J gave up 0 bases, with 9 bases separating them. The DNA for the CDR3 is TGTGCCAGCAGTGAGAGGAGTAGCTCCTACAATGAGCAGTTCTTC. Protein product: CASSERSSSYNEQFF.

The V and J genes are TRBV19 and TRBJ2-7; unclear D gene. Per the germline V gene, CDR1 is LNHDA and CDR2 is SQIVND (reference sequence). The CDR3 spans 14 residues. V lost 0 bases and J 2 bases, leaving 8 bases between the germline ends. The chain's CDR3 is CASSIDPSTYEQYF. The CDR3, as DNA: TGTGCCAGTAGTATAGATCCTAGTACCTACGAGCAGTACTTC.

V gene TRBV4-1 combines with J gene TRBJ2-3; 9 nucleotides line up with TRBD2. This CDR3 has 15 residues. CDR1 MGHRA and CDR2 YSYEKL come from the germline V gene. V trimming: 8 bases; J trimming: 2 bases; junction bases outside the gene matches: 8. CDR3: CASQRASGNTDTQYF. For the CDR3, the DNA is TGCGCCAGCCAACGGGCTAGCGGGAACACAGATACGCAGTATTTT.

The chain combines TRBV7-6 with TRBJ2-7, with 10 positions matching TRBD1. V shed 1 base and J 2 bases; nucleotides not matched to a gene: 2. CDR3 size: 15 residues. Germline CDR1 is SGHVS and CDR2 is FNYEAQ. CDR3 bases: TGTGCCAGCAGCTTAGTTGGGACAGGGGCCTACGAGCAGTACTTC. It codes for CASSLVGTGAYEQYF.

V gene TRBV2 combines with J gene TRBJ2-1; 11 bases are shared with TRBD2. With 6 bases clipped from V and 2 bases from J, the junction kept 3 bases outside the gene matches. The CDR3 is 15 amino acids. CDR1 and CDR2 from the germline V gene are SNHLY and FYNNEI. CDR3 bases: TGTGCCAGCAGCCGACTAGCGGGAACCTACAATGAGCAGTTCTTC. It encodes CASSRLAGTYNEQFF. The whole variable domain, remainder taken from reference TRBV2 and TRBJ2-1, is EPEVTQTPSHQVTQMGQEVILRCVPISNHLYFYWYRQILGQKVEFLVSFYNNEISEKSEIFDDQFSVERPDGSNFTLKIRSTKLEDSAMYFCASSRLAGTYNEQFFGPGTRLTVL.

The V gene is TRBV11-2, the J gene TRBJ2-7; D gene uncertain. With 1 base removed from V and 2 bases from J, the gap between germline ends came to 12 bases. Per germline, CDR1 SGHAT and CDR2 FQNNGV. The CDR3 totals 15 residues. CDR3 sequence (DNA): TGTGCCAGCAGCTTAGTTTCCCTGAGTGCCTACGAGCAGTACTTC. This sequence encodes CASSLVSLSAYEQYF. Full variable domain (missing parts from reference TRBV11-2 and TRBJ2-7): EAGVAQSPRYKIIEKRQSVAFWCNPISGHATLYWYQQILGQGPKLLIQFQNNGVVDDSQLPKDRFSAERLKGVDSTLKIQPAKLEDSAVYLCASSLVSLSAYEQYFGPGTRLTVT.

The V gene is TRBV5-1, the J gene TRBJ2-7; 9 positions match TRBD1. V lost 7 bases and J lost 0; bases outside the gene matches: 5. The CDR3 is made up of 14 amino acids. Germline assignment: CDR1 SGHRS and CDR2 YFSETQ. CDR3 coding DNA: TGCGCCAGCCGTCAGACAGGGGGCTCCTACGAGCAGTACTTC. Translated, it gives CASRQTGGSYEQYF. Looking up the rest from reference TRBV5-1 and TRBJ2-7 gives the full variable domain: KAGVTQTPRYLIKTRGQQVTLSCSPISGHRSVSWYQQTPGQGLQFLFEYFSETQRNKGNFPGRFSGRQFSNSRSEMNVSTLELGDSALYLCASRQTGGSYEQYFGPGTRLTVT.